One sample yielded the 32 T cell receptor beta chains listed below, sequenced in a study of cytomegalovirus exposure and HLA in healthy donors. Researchers ran the PCR with 60 Vbeta and 13 Jbeta primers. Sequenced by immunoSEQ multiplex PCR; TCRdb stores in-frame clones only, minus some. The table records roughly 200,000 clones, 80% of them present only once. Specimen: PBMCs. Receptors originate from a boy aged 5-17 years in good health and CMV-seronegative.

This chain joins TRBV7-9 and TRBJ2-1, with no clear D. This CDR3 region has 16 residues. Trimming left V 2 bases short and J 4 bases short, with 15 bases between. Germline values: CDR1 SEHNR, CDR2 FQNEAQ (reference sequence). The CDR3 here is CASSLSGSRIYNEQFF. The CDR3, as DNA: TGTGCCAGCAGCTTATCTGGTTCCAGGATTTACAATGAGCAGTTCTTC.

This chain uses TRBV5-6 with TRBJ2-5, with 7 bases aligning to TRBD2. The CDR3 covers 15 residues. CDR1 SGHDT and CDR2 YYEEEE come from the germline V gene. The J segment lost 4 bases and the V segment lost 4 bases, leaving 10 bases of the junction unmatched. CDR3 in amino acids: CASSPVGGGGETQYF. CDR3 DNA sequence: TGTGCCAGCAGCCCCGTTGGGGGGGGAGGAGAGACCCAGTACTTC.

This clone was recorded a few times. The genes are TRBV5-6 and TRBJ2-1, with 9 bases matching TRBD1. Germline trimming cut 3 bases from V and 5 bases from J; bases unmatched to any gene: 3. The CDR3 is 14 residues long. Germline CDR1 is SGHDT and CDR2 is YYEEEE. The DNA of the CDR3 is TGTGCCAGCAGCTCGGGACAGGGACACAATGAGCAGTTCTTC. It yields the protein CASSSGQGHNEQFF. The complete variable domain, with remaining parts taken from reference TRBV5-6 and TRBJ2-1, reads DAGVTQSPTHLIKTRGQQVTLRCSPKSGHDTVSWYQQALGQGPQFIFQYYEEEERQRGNFPDRFSGHQFPNYSSELNVNALLLGDSALYLCASSSGQGHNEQFFGPGTRLTVL.

V usage is TRBV19 and J usage is TRBJ2-3; 9 bases align to TRBD1. The CDR3 extends over 14 amino acids. V shed 7 bases and J 3 bases; nucleotides not matched to a gene: 5. Germline values: CDR1 LNHDA, CDR2 SQIVND (reference sequence). CDR3 nucleotides: TGTGCCAGTACGACAGGGGGTGCTACAGATACGCAGTATTTT. Protein: CASTTGGATDTQYF.

The genes are TRBV6-5 and TRBJ1-5, with D unclear. Germline V gene sequence: CDR1 MNHEY, CDR2 SVGAGI. The CDR3 is made up of 15 amino acids. With 4 bases removed from V and 5 bases from J, the gap between germline ends came to 15 bases. The CDR3: CASSSPNDKDQPQHF. In DNA, the CDR3 is TGTGCCAGCAGTTCCCCCAACGACAAGGATCAGCCCCAGCATTTT.

CDR3 nucleotides: TGTGCCAGCAGCTTAGTAGGGGCAGGGAACACCGGGGAGCTGTTTTTT. Amino acid sequence: CASSLVGAGNTGELFF. The rearrangement uses TRBV7-9 and TRBJ2-2; D is perhaps TRBD1 (5 bases). Germline-derived CDR1 and CDR2 are SEHNR and FQNEAQ (reference sequence). The CDR3 has 16 amino acids. Deletions cut 1 base from V and 1 base from J, with 10 bases between.

CDR3 amino acids: CSVEDSYSGNTIYF. The DNA for the CDR3 is TGCAGCGTTGAAGACTCCTACTCTGGAAACACCATATATTTT. The rearrangement uses TRBV29-1 and TRBJ1-3; D call uncertain. CDR1 is SQVTM, CDR2 ANQGSEA, per germline. Between the trimmed V and J ends, which lost 0 bases and 0 bases, there was a span of 6 bases. This CDR3 is 14 amino acids long.

V gene TRBV27 combines with J gene TRBJ2-7; a possible D gene is TRBD1 (6 bases). The germline V gene has CDR1 MNHEY and CDR2 SMNVEV (reference sequence). V was cut by 9 bases and J by 7 bases, with 19 bases left in between. This CDR3 region has 13 residues. The CDR3 protein is CASAQGSQREQYF. The CDR3 DNA follows: TGTGCCAGTGCCCAGGGGTCCCAAAGGGAGCAGTACTTC.

The rearrangement uses TRBV7-8 and TRBJ2-3, with TRBD2 identical over 8 bases. Trimming cost V 4 bases and J 0 bases; bases outside gene matches: 6. Looked up from germline, CDR1 is SGHVS and CDR2 is FQNEAQ. The length of the CDR3 is 16 residues. This chain's CDR3 is CASSSRASGSTDTQYF. In DNA form, the CDR3 reads TGTGCCAGCAGCTCCCGGGCTAGCGGGAGCACAGATACGCAGTATTTT.

This clone was picked up a small number of times. J is TRBJ1-2 and V is TRBV13; weak D call: TRBD1 (6 bases). The CDR3 extends over 13 amino acids. The germline V gene has CDR1 PRHDT and CDR2 FYEKMQ (reference sequence). The V end was cut by 2 bases, the J end by 7 bases, with 11 bases between. The CDR3 here is CASSLTRGGGYTF. In nucleotides, the CDR3 is TGTGCCAGCAGCTTAACCAGGGGCGGTGGCTACACCTTC.

The chain uses TRBV6-1 and TRBJ1-2; D uncertain. V dropped 3 bases and J dropped 6 bases, with 14 bases sitting between them. Germline-derived CDR1 and CDR2 are MNHNS and SASEGT. The CDR3 has 14 residues. The chain's CDR3 is CASSDRFRNHGYTF. In DNA, the CDR3 is TGTGCCAGCAGTGACAGGTTCAGGAATCATGGCTACACCTTC.

The chain links TRBV9 to TRBJ2-7; 8 bases are a match to TRBD2. CDR1 is SGDLS and CDR2 is YYNGEE in the germline V gene. There are 15 residues in the CDR3. V was pared by 4 bases and J by 6 bases, with 12 bases of the junction left unmatched. The CDR3 sequence is CASSPRDSGTVEQYF. Here the CDR3 DNA reads TGTGCCAGCAGCCCCAGGGATAGCGGGACGGTCGAGCAGTACTTC.

The V call is TRBV7-8, the J call TRBJ1-1; D call uncertain. This CDR3 contains 14 residues. CDR1 and CDR2 from the germline V gene are SGHVS and FQNEAQ. The V and J ends lost 5 bases and 6 bases respectively, with 16 bases between them. In DNA form, the CDR3 reads TGTGCCAGCAGCCCACAACGAACATCCGCTGAAGCTTTCTTT. Translation gives CASSPQRTSAEAFF.

This chain joins TRBV9 and TRBJ2-3; D unclear. Trimming took off 0 bases at V and 0 bases at J, with 11 bases between the two ends. The CDR3 consists of 16 residues. From germline, CDR1 is SGDLS and CDR2 YYNGEE. The CDR3 DNA sequence: TGTGCCAGCAGCGTAGGACAATCGCTAAGCACAGATACGCAGTATTTT. It encodes CASSVGQSLSTDTQYF.

V usage is TRBV4-1 and J usage is TRBJ2-7; maybe TRBD1 (6 bases). The ends were cut back, 4 bases at V and 2 bases at J, with 12 bases in the middle. CDR1 and CDR2 (germline): MGHRA, YSYEKL. CDR3 length: 14 residues. CDR3 sequence reads: CASSPGQLAYEQYF. The CDR3 nucleotides are TGCGCCAGCAGCCCCGGACAGCTAGCCTACGAGCAGTACTTC.

This chain links TRBV7-6 with TRBJ2-3; 7 bases align to TRBD2. V trimming: 7 bases; J trimming: 4 bases; junction bases outside the gene matches: 11. Germline CDR1 reads SGHVS; CDR2 reads FNYEAQ. The CDR3 covers 15 residues. The CDR3: CASNLRGDGADTQYF. The CDR3 DNA sequence: TGTGCCAGCAACCTACGGGGGGATGGGGCAGATACGCAGTATTTT.

V and J are TRBV4-3 and TRBJ1-1; no clear D. Germline V gene data show CDR1 as LGHNA and CDR2 as YSLEER. The length of the CDR3 is 16 residues. V was shortened by 1 base and J by 1 base, with 13 bases between the two germline ends. In DNA form, the CDR3 reads TGCGCCAGCAGCCAAGTAACTAGTTGGCAGAACACTGAAGCTTTCTTT. Protein product: CASSQVTSWQNTEAFF.

The chain employs TRBV5-1 and TRBJ1-2; D call uncertain. This CDR3 has 13 residues. Germline CDR1 and CDR2: SGHRS and YFSETQ. Deletions cut 4 bases from V and 0 bases from J, with 7 bases between. CDR3 nucleotides: TGCGCCAGCAGCGCGGGTCCTAACTATGGCTACACCTTC. It encodes CASSAGPNYGYTF.

The chain has TRBV6-6 and TRBJ2-2; 7 bases agree with TRBD1. This CDR3 has 16 amino acids. Germline-derived CDR1 and CDR2 are MNHNY and SVGAGI (reference sequence). V shed 3 bases and J 1 base; nucleotides not matched to a gene: 5. CDR3 protein: CASSYTGTVNTGELFF. The CDR3 coding sequence is TGTGCCAGCAGTTATACCGGGACAGTGAACACCGGGGAGCTGTTTTTT.

In the case of this clone: The same CDR3 also results from other DNA sequences found in this sample. The chain is built from TRBV11-2 and TRBJ2-3, with 7 bases that match TRBD2. Germline V CDR1 and CDR2: SGHAT, FQNNGV. The CDR3 has 15 amino acids. Trimming removed 1 base from V and 6 bases from J; junction bases left unmatched: 7. CDR3 coding DNA: TGTGCCAGCAGCTTAGGGCGGGGGTCAACGGATACGCAGTATTTT. It codes for CASSLGRGSTDTQYF.

In this sample, this clone turned up once. The V and J genes are TRBV7-2 and TRBJ2-1; 10 positions agree with TRBD2. Germline loops: CDR1 SGHTA, CDR2 FQGNSA. The CDR3 loop spans 14 amino acids. The junction had 4 bases not matched to a gene; V was cut back by 2 bases and J by 9 bases. CDR3 loop: CASSLRTSGGEQFF. Written as DNA, the CDR3 is TGTGCCAGCAGCTTAAGGACTAGCGGCGGTGAGCAGTTCTTC.

This chain joins TRBV6-1 and TRBJ2-5, with TRBD1 matching over 7 bases. The CDR3 is 15 amino acids. The germline V gene encodes CDR1 MNHNS and CDR2 SASEGT. With 6 bases clipped from V and 5 bases from J, the junction kept 12 bases outside the gene matches. CDR3: CASRETGWGRETQYF. CDR3 bases: TGTGCCAGCAGAGAGACAGGGTGGGGTCGGGAGACCCAGTACTTC.

About this clone: Its ends do not fully match the called genes, so a read error is possible. The J gene is TRBJ2-1, the V gene TRBV7-9, with a possible D match to TRBD2 (6 bases). This CDR3 comprises 15 residues. CDR1 is SEHNR, CDR2 FQNEAQ, per germline (reference sequence). CDR3 DNA sequence: TGTTCCAGCGTGGGGGGAGGCTCCTCCTACAATGAGCAGTTCTTC. Protein product: CSSVGGGSSYNEQFF.

This chain joins TRBV7-9 and TRBJ1-2; no clear D gene. Trimming took off 3 bases at V and 1 base at J, with 6 bases between the two ends. The CDR3 is 13 residues long. CDR1 and CDR2 (germline): SEHNR, FQNEAQ (reference sequence). This CDR3 is CASSFNSNYGYTF. In nucleotides, the CDR3 is TGTGCCAGCAGCTTCAACAGTAACTATGGCTACACCTTC.

This chain uses TRBV19 with TRBJ1-2; 7 bases map to TRBD1. V lost 5 bases, J lost 1 base, and 7 bases stayed unmatched. From germline, CDR1 is LNHDA and CDR2 SQIVND (reference sequence). There are 15 residues in the CDR3. CDR3 sequence reads: CASSEWGQINYGYTF. The CDR3, as DNA: TGTGCCAGTAGTGAATGGGGACAGATTAACTATGGCTACACCTTC.

The chain joins TRBV5-1 to TRBJ1-1; 9 bases map to TRBD1. The CDR3 is 13 amino acids. V shed 3 bases and J 4 bases; nucleotides not matched to a gene: 1. Germline V CDR1 and CDR2: SGHRS, YFSETQ. CDR3 bases: TGCGCCAGCAGCTGGGGACAGGGCACTGAAGCTTTCTTT. Translation: CASSWGQGTEAFF.

The chain recombines TRBV4-1 with TRBJ2-7; maybe TRBD2 (6 bases). This CDR3 contains 15 residues. V lost 1 base and J 2 bases, leaving 12 bases between the germline ends. Germline values: CDR1 MGHRA, CDR2 YSYEKL. The CDR3 DNA is TGCGCCAGCAGCCAAGGCAGACTAGGGGCCTACGAGCAGTACTTC. This sequence encodes CASSQGRLGAYEQYF.

This clone was recorded once. This CDR3 is CASSPARAASPLHF. In DNA form, the CDR3 reads TGTGCCAGCAGTCCCGCCAGGGCGGCCTCACCCCTCCACTTT. The genes are TRBV27 and TRBJ1-6, with D tentatively TRBD1 (5 bases). The CDR3 contains 14 residues. V lost 5 bases to trimming and J lost 10 bases, with 15 bases between them. The germline V gene encodes CDR1 MNHEY and CDR2 SMNVEV (reference sequence).

This clone is classed as medium-sized. The chain carries TRBV6-4 and TRBJ1-1; 7 bases agree with TRBD1. The V gene's germline CDR1 is MRHNA and CDR2 SNTAGT. The trim removed 5 bases at V and 7 bases at J, leaving 10 bases unmatched. The CDR3 has 14 residues. The CDR3 loop reads CASSPGLGTDEAFF. The DNA for the CDR3 is TGTGCCAGCAGTCCCGGTCTCGGGACAGATGAAGCTTTCTTT.

The chain links TRBV7-2 to TRBJ2-5; D may be TRBD2 (6 bases). V was pared by 3 bases and J by 0 bases, with 14 bases between. Germline V gene lookup returns CDR1 SGHTA and CDR2 FQGNSA. This CDR3 has 16 amino acids. The chain's CDR3 is CASSFDGSGYQETQYF. The CDR3 DNA reads as TGTGCCAGCAGCTTTGACGGGAGCGGGTACCAAGAGACCCAGTACTTC.

V gene TRBV19 combines with J gene TRBJ2-2; D is perhaps TRBD1 (5 bases). Trimming left V 5 bases short and J 0 bases short, with 10 bases between. The CDR3 length is 15 residues. Germline loops: CDR1 LNHDA, CDR2 SQIVND (reference sequence). The CDR3 DNA sequence: TGTGCCAGTAGTTTTGACAGTTCGAACACCGGGGAGCTGTTTTTT. Its translation is CASSFDSSNTGELFF.

The genes are TRBV14 and TRBJ2-7, with a possible D match to TRBD2 (6 bases). Germline CDR1 SGHDN, CDR2 FVKESK. V lost 4 bases and J lost 3, with 13 bases in between. CDR3 length: 14 amino acids. The CDR3 loop is CASSPGLIGYEQYF. CDR3 nucleotide sequence: TGTGCCAGCAGCCCGGGACTGATCGGCTACGAGCAGTACTTC.